The T cell receptor beta chain under discussion was sequenced for a study of blood T cell repertoires in COVID-19. Libraries were prepared by immunoSEQ multiplex PCR; TCRdb keeps only in-frame clonotypes and omits some of them. The top ten clones hold 7.2% of a sample with about 150,000 clones, 80% to 90% of them seen once. V gave up 4 bases and J gave up 0 bases, with 14 bases separating them. This CDR3 is 15 amino acids long. CDR1 is SGDLS and CDR2 is YYNGEE in the germline V gene. This chain links TRBV9 with TRBJ2-7, with a possible D match to TRBD1 (5 bases). The sequence came from a woman aged 50 to 60 in a cohort sampled during active or convalescent COVID-19. Source material: peripheral blood. CDR3 amino acids: CASSPLGDSSYEQYF. The CDR3 DNA reads TGTGCCAGCAGCCCTCTCGGTGACAGCTCCTACGAGCAGTACTTC.